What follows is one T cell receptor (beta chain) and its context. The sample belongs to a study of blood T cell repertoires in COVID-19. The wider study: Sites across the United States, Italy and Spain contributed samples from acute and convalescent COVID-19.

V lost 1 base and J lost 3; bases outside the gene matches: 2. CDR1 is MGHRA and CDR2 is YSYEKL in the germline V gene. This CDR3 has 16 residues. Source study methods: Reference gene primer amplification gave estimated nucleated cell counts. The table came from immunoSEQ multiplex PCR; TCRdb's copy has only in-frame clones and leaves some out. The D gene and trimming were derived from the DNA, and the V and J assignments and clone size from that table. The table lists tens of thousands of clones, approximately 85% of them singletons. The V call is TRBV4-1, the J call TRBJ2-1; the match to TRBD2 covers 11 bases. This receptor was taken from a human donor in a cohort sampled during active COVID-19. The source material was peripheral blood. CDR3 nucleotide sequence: TGCGCCAGCAGCCAAGGGGGACTAGCGGACTACAATGAGCAGTTCTTC. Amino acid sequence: CASSQGGLADYNEQFF.